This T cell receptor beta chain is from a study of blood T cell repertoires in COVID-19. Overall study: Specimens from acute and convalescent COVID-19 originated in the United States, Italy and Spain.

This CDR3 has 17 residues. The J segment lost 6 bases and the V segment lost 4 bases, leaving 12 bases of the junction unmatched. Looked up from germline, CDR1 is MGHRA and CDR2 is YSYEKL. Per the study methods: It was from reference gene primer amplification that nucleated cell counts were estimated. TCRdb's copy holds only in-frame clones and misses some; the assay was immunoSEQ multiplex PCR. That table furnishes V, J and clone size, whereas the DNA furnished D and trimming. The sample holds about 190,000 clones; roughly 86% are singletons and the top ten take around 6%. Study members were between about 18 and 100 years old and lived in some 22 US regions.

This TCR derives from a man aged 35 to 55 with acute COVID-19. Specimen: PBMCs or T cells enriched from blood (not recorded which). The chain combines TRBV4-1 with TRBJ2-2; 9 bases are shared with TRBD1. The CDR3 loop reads CASSRHPGQGGPGELFF. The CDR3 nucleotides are TGCGCCAGCAGCCGACACCCGGGACAGGGCGGCCCCGGGGAGCTGTTTTTT.